This T cell receptor (beta chain) was sequenced for a study of blood T cell repertoires in COVID-19 (TCRdb year 2020). Context from the whole study: Samples from collaborators originated in the United States, Italy and Spain and spanned both the acute and convalescent phases of COVID-19. The prospective study material was composed of cDNA or gDNA derived from T cells, B-cell-depleted T cells, or PBMCs. Deeply sampled blood TCRbeta repertoires from subjects exposed to, actively infected with, or recovered from COVID-19 were included in the dataset. A freely available public database, intended as a resource for researchers studying the immune response to SARS-CoV-2, is where the repertoires were released. Samples were obtained from the ongoing ImmuneRACE study (first 160 participants) and from 950 to 1,500 subjects provided by 6 global collaborators. The sample metadata nearly always contained a de-identified subject ID, COVID-19 status, age in years and sex. Where available, HLA class I and class II types were taken from metadata supplied by the sample provider and were not determined by assay-based typing. General findings and caveats noted by the study authors: Clinical and demographic metadata were provided uncurated, with the amount varying by source and participant.

As concerns this clone: Its antigen is still unknown. No base qualities exist here, and no much larger clone lies one base off it.

Whole blood was collected in K2EDTA tubes by collaborating institutions according to the institutions' own protocols. For TCRbeta analysis, collaborator samples were shipped as frozen whole blood, as isolated PBMCs, or as DNA extracted from either sample type. TCRbeta CDR3 regions were amplified from genomic DNA by means of the immunoSEQ Assay, a bias-controlled multiplex PCR. As for the original processing: The number of nucleated cells in each sample was estimated from the amplification of reference gene primers within the assay. To quantify the absolute abundance of each unique TCRbeta CDR3 rearrangement, sequence reads were collapsed and filtered. For each sample, productive Simpson clonality was calculated as the square root of Simpson's diversity index across productive rearrangements. TCRdb took over this immuneACCESS table, retaining in-frame rearrangements with V and J assigned. Such tables are incomplete; in checked studies, under half of the missing clones stem from an unresolved V gene, and the remainder is unexplained. From that table come the V and J calls and clone size; the DNA was used to work out D and trimming. The sample yields roughly 180,000 clones; 65% to 85% were counted once. The ten largest clones represent about 4.8% of the sample.

Counted from cysteine to phenylalanine, this CDR3 has 15 amino acids. Kept here is only the CDR3 DNA, which spans 45 bases and is read in frame from base 1. V is shortened by 4 bases, J by 8 bases, and the region joining them spans 17 bases. CDR1 SGHTA and CDR2 FQGNSA were looked up in the germline V gene. Material: peripheral blood. This TCR was sampled from a woman aged 30 to 39 with acute or convalescent COVID-19. The chain joins TRBV7-2 to TRBJ1-4; a tentative D call is TRBD1 (6 bases match). The nucleotide sequence reads TGTGCCAGCAGCTCCTCCCAGACAGGACCCGAAAAACTGTTTTTT. The encoded protein is CASSSSQTGPEKLFF.